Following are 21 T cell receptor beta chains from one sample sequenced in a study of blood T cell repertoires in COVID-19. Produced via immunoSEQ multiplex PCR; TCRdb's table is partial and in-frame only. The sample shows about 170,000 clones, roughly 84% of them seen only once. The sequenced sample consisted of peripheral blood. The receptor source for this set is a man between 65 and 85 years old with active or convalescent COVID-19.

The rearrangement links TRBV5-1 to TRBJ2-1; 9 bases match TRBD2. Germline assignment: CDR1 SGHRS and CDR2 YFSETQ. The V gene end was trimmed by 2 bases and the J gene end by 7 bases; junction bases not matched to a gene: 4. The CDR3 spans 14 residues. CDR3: CASSFASGTNEQFF. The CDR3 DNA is TGCGCCAGCAGCTTCGCTAGCGGGACTAATGAGCAGTTCTTC.

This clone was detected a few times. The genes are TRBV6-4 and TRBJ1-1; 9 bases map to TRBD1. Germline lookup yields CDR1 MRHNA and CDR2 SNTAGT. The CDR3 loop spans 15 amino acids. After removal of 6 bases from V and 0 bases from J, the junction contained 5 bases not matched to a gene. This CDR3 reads CASRGTGRLNTEAFF. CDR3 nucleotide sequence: TGTGCCAGCAGAGGGACAGGGAGATTGAACACTGAAGCTTTCTTT.

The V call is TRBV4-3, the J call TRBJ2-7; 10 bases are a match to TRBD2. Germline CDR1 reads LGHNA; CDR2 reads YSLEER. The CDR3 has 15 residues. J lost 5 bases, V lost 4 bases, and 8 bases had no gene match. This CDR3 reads CASSRQREGTHEQYF. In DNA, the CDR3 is TGCGCCAGCAGCCGCCAGCGGGAGGGTACCCACGAGCAGTACTTC.

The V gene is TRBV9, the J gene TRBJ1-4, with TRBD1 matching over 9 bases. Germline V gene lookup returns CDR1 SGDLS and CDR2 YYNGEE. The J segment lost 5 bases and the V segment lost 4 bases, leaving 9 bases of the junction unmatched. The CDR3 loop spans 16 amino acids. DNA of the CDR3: TGTGCCAGCAGCCATAGAGGGACAGGGAGGAATGAAAAACTGTTTTTT. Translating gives CASSHRGTGRNEKLFF.

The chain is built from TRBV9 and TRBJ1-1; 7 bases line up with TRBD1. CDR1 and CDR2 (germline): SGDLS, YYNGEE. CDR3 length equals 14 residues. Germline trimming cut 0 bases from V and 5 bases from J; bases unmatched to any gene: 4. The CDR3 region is CASSVEGAWTEAFF. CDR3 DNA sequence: TGTGCCAGCAGCGTAGAGGGGGCATGGACTGAAGCTTTCTTT. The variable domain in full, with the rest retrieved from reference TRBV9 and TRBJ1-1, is DSGVTQTPKHLITATGQRVTLRCSPRSGDLSVYWYQQSLDQGLQFLIQYYNGEERAKGNILERFSAQQFPDLHSELNLSSLELGDSALYFCASSVEGAWTEAFFGQGTRLTVV.

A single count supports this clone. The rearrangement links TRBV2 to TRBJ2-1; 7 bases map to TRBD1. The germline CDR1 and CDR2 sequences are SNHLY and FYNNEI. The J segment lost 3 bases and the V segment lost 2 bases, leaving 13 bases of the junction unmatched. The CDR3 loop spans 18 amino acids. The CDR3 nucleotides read TGTGCCAGCAGTGAATTGGGCAGGGGGTCCTTTATCTACAATGAGCAGTTCTTC. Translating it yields CASSELGRGSFIYNEQFF.

CDR3 loop: CASSLARAYEQYF. The DNA of the CDR3 is TGTGCCAGCAGCTTAGCGCGGGCCTACGAGCAGTACTTC. The V call is TRBV7-2, the J call TRBJ2-7, with D perhaps TRBD2 (5 bases). The ends were cut back, 0 bases at V and 2 bases at J, with 5 bases in the middle. This CDR3 has 13 amino acids. Germline lookup yields CDR1 SGHTA and CDR2 FQGNSA.

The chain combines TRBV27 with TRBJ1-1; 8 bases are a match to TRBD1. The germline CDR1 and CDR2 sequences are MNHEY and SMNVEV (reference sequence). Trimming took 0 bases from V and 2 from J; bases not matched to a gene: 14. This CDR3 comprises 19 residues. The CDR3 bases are TGTGCCAGCAGTTTATCGGTTTGGGGGACAGGTAATACCAACACTGAAGCTTTCTTT. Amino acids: CASSLSVWGTGNTNTEAFF.

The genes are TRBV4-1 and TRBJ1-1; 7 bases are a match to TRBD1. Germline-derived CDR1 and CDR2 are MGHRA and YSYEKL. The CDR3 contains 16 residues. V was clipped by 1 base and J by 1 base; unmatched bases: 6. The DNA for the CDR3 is TGCGCCAGCAGCCAAGGTCAACGGACAGGGAACACTGAAGCTTTCTTT. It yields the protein CASSQGQRTGNTEAFF.

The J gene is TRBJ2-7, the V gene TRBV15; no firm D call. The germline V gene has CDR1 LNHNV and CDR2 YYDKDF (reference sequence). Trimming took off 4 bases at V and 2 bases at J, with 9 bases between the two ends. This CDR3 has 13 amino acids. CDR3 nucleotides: TGTGCCACCAGCACGCCGAGAACCTACGAGCAGTACTTC. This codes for CATSTPRTYEQYF.

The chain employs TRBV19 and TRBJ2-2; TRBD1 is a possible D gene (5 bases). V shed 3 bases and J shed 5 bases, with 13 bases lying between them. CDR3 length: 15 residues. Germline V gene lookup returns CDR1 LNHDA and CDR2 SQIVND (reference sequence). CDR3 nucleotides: TGTGCCAGTAGTATCGGTAGGGGTGGAACCGGGGAGCTGTTTTTT. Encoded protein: CASSIGRGGTGELFF.

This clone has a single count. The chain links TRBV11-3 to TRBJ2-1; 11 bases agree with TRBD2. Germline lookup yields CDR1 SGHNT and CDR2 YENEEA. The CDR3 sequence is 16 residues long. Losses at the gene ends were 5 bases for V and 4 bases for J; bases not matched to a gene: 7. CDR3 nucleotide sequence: TGTGCCAGCAGCACCCTAGCGGGGGGCCATTACAATGAGCAGTTCTTC. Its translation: CASSTLAGGHYNEQFF.

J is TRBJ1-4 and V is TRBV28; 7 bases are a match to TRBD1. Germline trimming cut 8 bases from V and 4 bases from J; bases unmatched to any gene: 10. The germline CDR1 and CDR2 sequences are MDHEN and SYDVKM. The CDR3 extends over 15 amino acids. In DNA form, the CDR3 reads TGTGCCAGCTCCCCCCGACAGGGCTTTAATGAAAAACTGTTTTTT. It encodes CASSPRQGFNEKLFF.

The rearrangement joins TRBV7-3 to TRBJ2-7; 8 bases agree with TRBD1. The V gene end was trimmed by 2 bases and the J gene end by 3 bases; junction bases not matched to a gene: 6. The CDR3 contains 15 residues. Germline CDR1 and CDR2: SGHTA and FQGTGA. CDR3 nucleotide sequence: TGTGCCAGCAGCTTAGGGGGACAGGCGATCTACGAGCAGTACTTC. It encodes CASSLGGQAIYEQYF.

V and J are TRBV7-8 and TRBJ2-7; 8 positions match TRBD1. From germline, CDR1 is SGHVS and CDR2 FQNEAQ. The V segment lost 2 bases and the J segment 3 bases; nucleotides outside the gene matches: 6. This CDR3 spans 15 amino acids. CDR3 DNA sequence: TGTGCCAGCAGCTTAAGGTCCGGACAGGGCTACGAGCAGTACTTC. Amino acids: CASSLRSGQGYEQYF.

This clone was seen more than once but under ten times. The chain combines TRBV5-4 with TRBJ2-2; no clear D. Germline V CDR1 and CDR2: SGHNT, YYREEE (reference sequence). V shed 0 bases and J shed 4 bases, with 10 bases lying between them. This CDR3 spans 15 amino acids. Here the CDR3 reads CASSLVGLVTGELFF. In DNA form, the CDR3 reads TGTGCCAGCAGCTTGGTTGGGCTTGTCACCGGGGAGCTGTTTTTT.

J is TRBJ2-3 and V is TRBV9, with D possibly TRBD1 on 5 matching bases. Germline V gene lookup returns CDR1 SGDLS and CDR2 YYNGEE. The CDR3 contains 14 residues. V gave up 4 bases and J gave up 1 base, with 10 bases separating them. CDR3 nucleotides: TGTGCCAGCAGCCCCAGGGTTGGCACAGATACGCAGTATTTT. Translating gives CASSPRVGTDTQYF. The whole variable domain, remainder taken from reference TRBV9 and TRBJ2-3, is DSGVTQTPKHLITATGQRVTLRCSPRSGDLSVYWYQQSLDQGLQFLIQYYNGEERAKGNILERFSAQQFPDLHSELNLSSLELGDSALYFCASSPRVGTDTQYFGPGTRLTVL.

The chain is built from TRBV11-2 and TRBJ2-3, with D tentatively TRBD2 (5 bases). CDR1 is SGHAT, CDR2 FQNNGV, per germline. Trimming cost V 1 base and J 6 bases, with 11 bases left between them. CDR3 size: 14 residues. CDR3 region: CASSLVEVGDTQYF. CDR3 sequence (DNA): TGTGCCAGCAGCTTAGTGGAGGTGGGGGATACGCAGTATTTT.

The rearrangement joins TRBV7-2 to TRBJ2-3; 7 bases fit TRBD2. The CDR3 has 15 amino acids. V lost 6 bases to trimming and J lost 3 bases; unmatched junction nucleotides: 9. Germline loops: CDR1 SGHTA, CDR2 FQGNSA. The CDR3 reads CASSPRPGLTDTQYF. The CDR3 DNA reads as TGTGCCAGCAGTCCGCGGCCGGGACTAACAGATACGCAGTATTTT.

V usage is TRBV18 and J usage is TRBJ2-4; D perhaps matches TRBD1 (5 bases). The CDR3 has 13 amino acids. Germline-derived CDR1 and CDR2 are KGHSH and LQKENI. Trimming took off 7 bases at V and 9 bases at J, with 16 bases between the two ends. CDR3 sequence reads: CASFQGSTSIQYF. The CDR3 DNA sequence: TGTGCCAGCTTTCAGGGTTCCACCAGCATTCAGTACTTC.

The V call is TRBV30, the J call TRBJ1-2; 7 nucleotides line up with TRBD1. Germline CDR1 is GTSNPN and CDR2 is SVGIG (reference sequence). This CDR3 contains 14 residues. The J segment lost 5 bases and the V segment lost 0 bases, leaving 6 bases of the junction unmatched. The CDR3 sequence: CAWSVWDSRYGYTF. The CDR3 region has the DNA TGTGCCTGGAGTGTATGGGACAGTAGATATGGCTACACCTTC. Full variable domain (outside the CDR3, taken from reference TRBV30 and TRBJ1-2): SQTIHQWPATLVQPVGSPLSLECTVEGTSNPNLYWYRQAAGRGLQLLFYSVGIGQISSEVPQNLSASRPQDRQFILSSKKLLLSDSGFYLCAWSVWDSRYGYTFGSGTRLTVV.